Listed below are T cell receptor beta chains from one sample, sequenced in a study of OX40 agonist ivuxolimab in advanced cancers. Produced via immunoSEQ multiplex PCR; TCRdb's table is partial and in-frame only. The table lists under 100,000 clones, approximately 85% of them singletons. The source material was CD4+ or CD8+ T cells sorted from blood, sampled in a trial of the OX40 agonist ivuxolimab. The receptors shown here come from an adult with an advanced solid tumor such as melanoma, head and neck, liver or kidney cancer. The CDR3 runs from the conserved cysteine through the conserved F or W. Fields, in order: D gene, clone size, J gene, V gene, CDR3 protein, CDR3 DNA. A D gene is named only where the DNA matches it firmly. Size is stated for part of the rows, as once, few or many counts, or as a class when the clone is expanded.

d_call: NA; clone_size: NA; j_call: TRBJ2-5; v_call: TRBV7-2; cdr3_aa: CASSLDSWGPLMTQYF; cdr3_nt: TGTGCCAGCAGCTTAGATTCGTGGGGGCCGCTAATGACCCAGTACTTC
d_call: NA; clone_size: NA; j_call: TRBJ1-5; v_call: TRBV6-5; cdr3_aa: CASSLGRRGQPQHF; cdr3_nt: TGTGCCAGCAGTTTGGGGAGGCGCGGTCAGCCCCAGCATTTT
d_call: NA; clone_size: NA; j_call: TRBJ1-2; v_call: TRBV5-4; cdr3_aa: CASSDPGGEGGYTF; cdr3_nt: TGTGCCAGCAGCGATCCTGGGGGGGAGGGTGGCTACACCTTC
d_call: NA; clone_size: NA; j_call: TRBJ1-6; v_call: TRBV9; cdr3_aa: CASSDIYNNSPLHF; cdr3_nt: TGTGCCAGCAGCGATATTTATAATAATTCACCCCTCCACTTT
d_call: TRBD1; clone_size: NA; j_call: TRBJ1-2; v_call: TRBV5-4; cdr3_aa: CASSIGRGQPYNYGYTF; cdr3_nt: TGTGCCAGCAGCATAGGCAGGGGGCAACCTTATAACTATGGCTACACCTTC
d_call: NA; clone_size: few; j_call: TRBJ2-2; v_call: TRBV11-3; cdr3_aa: CASSLGILGNTGELFF; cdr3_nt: TGTGCCAGCAGCTTAGGAATCTTGGGGAACACCGGGGAGCTGTTTTTT
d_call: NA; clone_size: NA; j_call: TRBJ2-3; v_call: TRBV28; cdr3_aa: CASSLTSTDTQYF; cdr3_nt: TGTGCCAGCAGTTTAACTAGCACAGATACGCAGTATTTT
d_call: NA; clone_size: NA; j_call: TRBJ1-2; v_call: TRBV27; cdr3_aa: CASSSTRERVYGYTF; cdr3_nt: TGTGCCAGCAGTTCAACGCGGGAAAGGGTATATGGCTACACCTTC
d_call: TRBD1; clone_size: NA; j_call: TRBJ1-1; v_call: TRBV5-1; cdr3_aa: CASSPLRDRGRVTEAFF; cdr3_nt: TGCGCCAGCAGCCCCCTCCGGGACAGGGGGCGCGTCACTGAAGCTTTCTTT
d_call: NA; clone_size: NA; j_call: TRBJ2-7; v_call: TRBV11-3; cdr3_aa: CASSLDSPYEQYF; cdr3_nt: TGTGCCAGCAGCTTAGACAGCCCTTACGAGCAGTACTTC
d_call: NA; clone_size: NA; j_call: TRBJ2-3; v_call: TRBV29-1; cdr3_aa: CSVDADTQYF; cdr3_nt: TGCAGCGTTGACGCAGATACGCAGTATTTT
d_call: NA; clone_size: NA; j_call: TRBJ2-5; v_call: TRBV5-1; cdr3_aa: CASSNRVEETQYF; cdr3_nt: TGCGCCAGCAGCAACAGGGTTGAAGAGACCCAGTACTTC
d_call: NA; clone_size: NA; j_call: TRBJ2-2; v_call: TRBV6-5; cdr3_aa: CASSYGASVRTGELFF; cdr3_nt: TGTGCCAGCAGTTACGGGGCGTCGGTTCGCACCGGGGAGCTGTTTTTT
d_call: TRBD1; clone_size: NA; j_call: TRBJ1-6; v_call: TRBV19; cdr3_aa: CASTSRGTGGSPLHF; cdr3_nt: TGTGCCAGTACTTCAAGGGGGACAGGGGGTTCACCCCTCCACTTT
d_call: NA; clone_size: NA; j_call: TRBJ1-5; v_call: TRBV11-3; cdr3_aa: CASTPFSWAGEFFDQPQHF; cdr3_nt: TGTGCCAGCACCCCCTTTAGTTGGGCTGGGGAGTTTTTCGATCAGCCCCAGCATTTT
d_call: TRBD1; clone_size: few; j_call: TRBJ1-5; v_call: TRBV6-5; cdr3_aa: CASSPRQGISQPQHF; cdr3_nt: TGTGCCAGCAGCCCACGACAGGGGATCAGTCAGCCCCAGCATTTT
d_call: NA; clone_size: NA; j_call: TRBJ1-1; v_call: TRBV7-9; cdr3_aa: CASSAQNTGSTEAFF; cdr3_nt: TGTGCCAGCAGCGCTCAAAATACAGGTTCCACTGAAGCTTTCTTT
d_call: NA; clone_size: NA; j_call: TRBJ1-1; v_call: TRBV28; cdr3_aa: CASSRTAGFTEAFF; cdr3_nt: TGTGCCAGCAGTCGGACGGCAGGGTTCACTGAAGCTTTCTTT
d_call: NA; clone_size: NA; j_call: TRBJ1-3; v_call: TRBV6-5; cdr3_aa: CASSYRISSGNTIYF; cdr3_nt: TGTGCCAGCAGTTACAGGATTTCTTCTGGAAACACCATATATTTT
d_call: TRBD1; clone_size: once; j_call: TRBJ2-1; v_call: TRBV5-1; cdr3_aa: CASSLERDRGVNEQFF; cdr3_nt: TGCGCCAGCAGCTTGGAGAGGGACAGGGGAGTCAATGAGCAGTTCTTC
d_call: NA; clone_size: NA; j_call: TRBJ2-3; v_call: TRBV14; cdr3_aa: CASSQVQRWPQDTQYF; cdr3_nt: TGTGCCAGCAGCCAAGTACAGCGGTGGCCCCAAGATACGCAGTATTTT
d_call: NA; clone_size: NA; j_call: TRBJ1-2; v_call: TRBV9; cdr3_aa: CAGSEMDSLYGYTF; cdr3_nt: TGTGCCGGCAGCGAAATGGACTCACTGTATGGCTACACCTTC
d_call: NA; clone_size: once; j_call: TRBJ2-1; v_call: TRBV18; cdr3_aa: CASSPQGYTYNEQFF; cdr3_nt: TGTGCCAGCTCACCACAAGGATACACCTACAATGAGCAGTTCTTC
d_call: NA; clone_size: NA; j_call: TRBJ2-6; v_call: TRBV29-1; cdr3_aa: CSVQDRTSGANVLTF; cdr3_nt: TGCAGCGTTCAGGACCGTACTTCTGGGGCCAACGTCCTGACTTTC
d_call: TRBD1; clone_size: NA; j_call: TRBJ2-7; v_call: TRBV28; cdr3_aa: CASSLAEGGSSPDRYEQYF; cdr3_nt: TGTGCCAGCAGTCTCGCGGAAGGGGGCTCTAGCCCGGATCGGTACGAGCAGTACTTC
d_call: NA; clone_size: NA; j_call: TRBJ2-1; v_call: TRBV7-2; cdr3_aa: CAITNWGYTNNEQFF; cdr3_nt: TGTGCCATCACAAACTGGGGCTACACAAACAATGAGCAGTTCTTC
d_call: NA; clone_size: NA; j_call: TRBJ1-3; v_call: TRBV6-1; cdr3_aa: CASSGQGHSGNTIYF; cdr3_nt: TGTGCCAGCAGTGGTCAGGGTCACAGTGGAAACACCATATATTTT
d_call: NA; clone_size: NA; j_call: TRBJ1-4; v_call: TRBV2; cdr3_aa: CASKRIGREKLFF; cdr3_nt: TGTGCCAGCAAGAGAATTGGGAGGGAAAAACTGTTTTTT
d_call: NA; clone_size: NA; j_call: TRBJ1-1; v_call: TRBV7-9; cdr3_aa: CASSLETNTEAFF; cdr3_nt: TGTGCCAGCAGCTTAGAGACGAACACTGAAGCTTTCTTT
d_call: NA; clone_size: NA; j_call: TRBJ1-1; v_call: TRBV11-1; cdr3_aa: CASSFGKTGWGTEAFF; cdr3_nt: TGTGCCAGCAGCTTTGGGAAGACAGGCTGGGGGACTGAAGCTTTCTTT
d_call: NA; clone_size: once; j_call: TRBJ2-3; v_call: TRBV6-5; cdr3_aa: CASIPLGRTTDTQYF; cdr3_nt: TGTGCCAGCATTCCCCTTGGCAGGACCACAGATACGCAGTATTTT
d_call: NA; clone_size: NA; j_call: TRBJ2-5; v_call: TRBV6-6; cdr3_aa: CASSLGSGFGETQYF; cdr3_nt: TGTGCCAGCAGCCTGGGTTCAGGGTTTGGAGAGACCCAGTACTTC
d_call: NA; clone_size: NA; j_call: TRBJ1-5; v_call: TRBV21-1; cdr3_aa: CASSKVQGGQHF; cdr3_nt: TGTGCCAGCAGCAAAGTCCAGGGTGGACAGCATTTT
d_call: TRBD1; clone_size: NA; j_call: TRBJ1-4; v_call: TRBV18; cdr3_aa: CASRDRVGEKLFF; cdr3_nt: TGTGCCAGCCGTGACAGGGTCGGTGAAAAACTGTTTTTT
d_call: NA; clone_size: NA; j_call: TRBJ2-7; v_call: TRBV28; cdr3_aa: CASRWADSYEQYF; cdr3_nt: TGTGCCAGCAGATGGGCGGACTCCTACGAGCAGTACTTC
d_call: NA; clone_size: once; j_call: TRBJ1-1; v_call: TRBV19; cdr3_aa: CASTPRTEGFNTEAFF; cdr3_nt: TGTGCCAGTACCCCCCGCACAGAAGGGTTCAACACTGAAGCTTTCTTT
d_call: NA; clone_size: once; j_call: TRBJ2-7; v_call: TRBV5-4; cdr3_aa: CASSGDRGPNSYEQYF; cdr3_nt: TGTGCCAGCAGCGGGGATCGGGGGCCGAACTCCTACGAGCAGTACTTC
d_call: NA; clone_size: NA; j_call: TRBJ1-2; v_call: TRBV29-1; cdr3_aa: CSVEGYTGAYGYTF; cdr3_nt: TGCAGCGTTGAAGGTTATACGGGGGCTTATGGCTACACCTTC
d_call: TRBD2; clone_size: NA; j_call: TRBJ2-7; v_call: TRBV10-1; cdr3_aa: CASESPELAGGRNEQYF; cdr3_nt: TGCGCCAGCGAATCTCCGGAACTAGCGGGGGGGCGGAACGAGCAGTACTTC
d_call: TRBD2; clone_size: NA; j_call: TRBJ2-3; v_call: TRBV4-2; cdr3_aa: CASSSKPGLRQYF; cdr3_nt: TGTGCCAGCAGCTCGAAACCGGGACTACGGCAGTATTTT
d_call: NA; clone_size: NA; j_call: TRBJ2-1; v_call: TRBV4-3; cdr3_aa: CASSQDWGGSGQFF; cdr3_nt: TGCGCCAGCAGCCAAGATTGGGGGGGCTCCGGGCAGTTCTTC
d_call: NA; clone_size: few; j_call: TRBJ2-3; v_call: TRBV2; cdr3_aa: CASSPAVARDF; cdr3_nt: TGTGCCAGCAGCCCCGCGGTAGCTCGCGATTTT
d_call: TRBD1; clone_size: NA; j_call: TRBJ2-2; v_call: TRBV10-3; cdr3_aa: CAISDSTGTGVTGELFF; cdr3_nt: TGTGCCATCAGTGATTCGACCGGGACAGGAGTCACCGGGGAGCTGTTTTTT
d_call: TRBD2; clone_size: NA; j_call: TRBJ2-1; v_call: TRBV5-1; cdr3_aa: CASSFMGSGGHSYNEQFF; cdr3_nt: TGCGCCAGCAGCTTCATGGGTAGCGGGGGCCATTCCTACAATGAGCAGTTCTTC
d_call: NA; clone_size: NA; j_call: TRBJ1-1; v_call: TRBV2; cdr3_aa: CASSVQGRDTEAFF; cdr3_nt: TGTGCCAGTAGCGTTCAGGGGCGGGACACTGAAGCTTTCTTT